This T cell receptor (beta chain) emerged from a study of blood T cells in healthy people across ages. The CDR3 is 15 residues long. V dropped 7 bases and J dropped 4; count of bases not matched to a gene: 6. CDR1 and CDR2 from the germline V gene are KGHDR and SFDVKD. This clonotype came up once. A sample-barcoded 5' primer and a J-beta primer mix were used in a second PCR of about 7 to 12 cycles. TCRdb recomputed calls from the 5' RACE reads with MiXCR, one row per CDR3 protein. The sample has about 1,400,000 distinct CDR3 sequences, around 59% seen once. The sequence was obtained from a man aged 18 to 29 in good health. Sequences were obtained from blood. The gene calls are TRBV24-1 and TRBJ2-1; 10 nucleotides line up with TRBD2. Written as DNA, the CDR3 is TGTGCCACCAGCACCGGGACTAGCGCGTACAATGAGCAGTTCTTC. Translating gives CATSTGTSAYNEQFF.